Below are 7 T cell receptor beta chains sequenced from a single sample in a study of blood T cell repertoires in COVID-19. The repertoire was sequenced with immunoSEQ multiplex PCR; TCRdb's copy has only in-frame clones and lacks some. The data hold about 230,000 clones, with around 84% observed a single time. Sequences were obtained from PBMCs or T cells enriched from blood (not recorded which). These TCRs come from a man between 18 and 29 years old who had recovered from COVID-19.

The gene calls are TRBV19 and TRBJ1-5; 8 bases fit TRBD1. The CDR3 spans 13 residues. Germline trimming cut 7 bases from V and 8 bases from J; bases unmatched to any gene: 7. Germline-derived CDR1 and CDR2 are LNHDA and SQIVND (reference sequence). The CDR3 nucleotides read TGTGCCAGTACCGACAGGGGTATTGAGCCCCAGCATTTT. This translates into CASTDRGIEPQHF.

The V and J genes are TRBV19 and TRBJ1-2; TRBD1 matches at 7 bases. V lost 2 bases to trimming and J lost 8 bases; unmatched junction nucleotides: 5. In germline, CDR1 is LNHDA, CDR2 SQIVND (reference sequence). CDR3 length: 13 amino acids. CDR3 nucleotide sequence: TGTGCCAGTAGTATAAACAGGGGCTACGGCTACACCTTC. Residues: CASSINRGYGYTF.

This sequence joins TRBV5-8 and TRBJ1-4; D call uncertain. The V and J ends lost 0 bases and 0 bases respectively, with 9 bases between them. The germline V gene encodes CDR1 SGHTS and CDR2 YDEGEE. The CDR3 sequence is 16 residues long. This CDR3 is CASSLAVAATNEKLFF. In DNA, the CDR3 is TGTGCCAGCAGCTTGGCCGTAGCTGCAACTAATGAAAAACTGTTTTTT.

The chain is built from TRBV5-1 and TRBJ2-3, with 12 nucleotides matching TRBD2. The trim removed 3 bases at V and 4 bases at J, leaving 3 bases unmatched. The CDR3 covers 15 residues. Germline values: CDR1 SGHRS, CDR2 YFSETQ. The CDR3 spells CASSWTSGDPDTQYF. CDR3 DNA: TGCGCCAGCAGCTGGACTAGCGGGGACCCAGATACGCAGTATTTT.

This chain joins TRBV18 and TRBJ1-1; D is possibly TRBD1 (5 bases). V dropped 0 bases and J dropped 1 base, with 9 bases sitting between them. From germline, CDR1 is KGHSH and CDR2 LQKENI. The CDR3 has 15 residues. The CDR3 spells CASSPPQGRNTEAFF. The CDR3 DNA is TGTGCCAGCTCACCACCGCAGGGAAGGAACACTGAAGCTTTCTTT.

This sequence joins TRBV10-3 and TRBJ2-1, with D possibly being TRBD2 (6 bases). V lost 8 bases to trimming and J lost 7 bases, with 12 bases between them. Germline assignment: CDR1 ENHRY and CDR2 SYGVKD. This CDR3 comprises 12 residues. Here the CDR3 reads CAILRSGNEQFF. CDR3 nucleotides: TGTGCCATCCTACGGAGCGGGAATGAGCAGTTCTTC.

The chain uses TRBV5-1 and TRBJ2-3; D call uncertain. The germline V gene encodes CDR1 SGHRS and CDR2 YFSETQ. Trimming pared 3 bases from V and 3 bases from J, leaving 14 bases between. CDR3 length: 15 residues. CDR3 sequence: CASSWASSVTDTQYF. CDR3 sequence (DNA): TGCGCCAGCAGCTGGGCCTCCTCCGTAACAGATACGCAGTATTTT.